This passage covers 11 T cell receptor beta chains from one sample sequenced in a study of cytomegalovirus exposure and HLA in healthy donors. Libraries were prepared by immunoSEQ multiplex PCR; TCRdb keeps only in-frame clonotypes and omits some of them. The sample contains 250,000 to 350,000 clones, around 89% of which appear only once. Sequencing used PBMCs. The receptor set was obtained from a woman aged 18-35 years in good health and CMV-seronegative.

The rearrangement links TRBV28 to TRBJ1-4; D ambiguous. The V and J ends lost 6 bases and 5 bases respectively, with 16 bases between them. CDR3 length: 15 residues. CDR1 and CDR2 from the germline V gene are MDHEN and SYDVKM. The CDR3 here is CASSPLREANEKLFF. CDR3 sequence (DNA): TGTGCCAGCAGCCCCCTGAGGGAGGCAAATGAAAAACTGTTTTTT. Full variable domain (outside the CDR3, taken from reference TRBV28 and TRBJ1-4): DVKVTQSSRYLVKRTGEKVFLECVQDMDHENMFWYRQDPGLGLRLIYFSYDVKMKEKGDIPEGYSVSREKKERFSLILESASTNQTSMYLCASSPLREANEKLFFGSGTQLSVL.

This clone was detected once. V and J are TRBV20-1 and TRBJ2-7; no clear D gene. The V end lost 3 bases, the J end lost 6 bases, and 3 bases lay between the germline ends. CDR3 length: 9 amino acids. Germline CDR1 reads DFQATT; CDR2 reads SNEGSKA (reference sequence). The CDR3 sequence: CSASFEQYF. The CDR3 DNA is TGCAGTGCTAGCTTCGAGCAGTACTTC.

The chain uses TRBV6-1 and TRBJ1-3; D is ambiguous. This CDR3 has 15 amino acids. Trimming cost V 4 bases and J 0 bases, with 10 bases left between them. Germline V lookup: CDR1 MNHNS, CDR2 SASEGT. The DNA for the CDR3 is TGTGCCAGCAGTGCTGCAAGGAGCTCTGGAAACACCATATATTTT. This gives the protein CASSAARSSGNTIYF.

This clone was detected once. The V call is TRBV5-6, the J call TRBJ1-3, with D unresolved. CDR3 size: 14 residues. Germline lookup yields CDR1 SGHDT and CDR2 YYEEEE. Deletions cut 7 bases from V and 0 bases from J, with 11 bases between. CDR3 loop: CASQEGFSGNTIYF. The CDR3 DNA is TGTGCCAGCCAGGAGGGATTCTCTGGAAACACCATATATTTT.

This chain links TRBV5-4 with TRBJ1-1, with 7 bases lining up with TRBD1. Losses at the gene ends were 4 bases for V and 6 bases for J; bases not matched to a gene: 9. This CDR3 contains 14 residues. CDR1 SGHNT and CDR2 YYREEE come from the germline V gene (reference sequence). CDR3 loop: CASSTEGAGPEAFF. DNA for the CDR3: TGTGCCAGCAGCACCGAGGGGGCTGGACCTGAAGCTTTCTTT.

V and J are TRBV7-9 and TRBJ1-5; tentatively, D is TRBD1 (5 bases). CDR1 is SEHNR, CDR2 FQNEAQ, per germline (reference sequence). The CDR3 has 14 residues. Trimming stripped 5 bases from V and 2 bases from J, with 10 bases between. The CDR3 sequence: CASSRTGGNQPQHF. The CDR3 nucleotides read TGTGCCAGCAGCCGTACAGGCGGCAATCAGCCCCAGCATTTT.

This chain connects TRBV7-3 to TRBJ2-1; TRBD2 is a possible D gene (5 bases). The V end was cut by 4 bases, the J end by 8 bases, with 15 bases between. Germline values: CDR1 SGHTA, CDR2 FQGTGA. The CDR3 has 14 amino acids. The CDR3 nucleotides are TGTGCCAGCAGCTCCGCTGGGAGTATCGATGAGCAGTTCTTC. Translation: CASSSAGSIDEQFF.

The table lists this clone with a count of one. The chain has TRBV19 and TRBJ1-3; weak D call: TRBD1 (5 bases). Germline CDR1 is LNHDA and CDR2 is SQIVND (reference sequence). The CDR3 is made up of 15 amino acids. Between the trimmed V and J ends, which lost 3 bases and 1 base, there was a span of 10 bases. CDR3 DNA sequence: TGTGCCAGTAGTATGCGCCCAGGGTCTGGAAACACCATATATTTT. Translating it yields CASSMRPGSGNTIYF.

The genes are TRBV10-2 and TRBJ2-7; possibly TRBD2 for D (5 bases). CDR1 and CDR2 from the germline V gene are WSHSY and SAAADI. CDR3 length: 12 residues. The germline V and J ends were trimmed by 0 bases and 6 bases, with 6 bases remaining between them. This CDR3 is CASSESGSEQYF. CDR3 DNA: TGCGCCAGCAGTGAGTCGGGGAGCGAGCAGTACTTC.

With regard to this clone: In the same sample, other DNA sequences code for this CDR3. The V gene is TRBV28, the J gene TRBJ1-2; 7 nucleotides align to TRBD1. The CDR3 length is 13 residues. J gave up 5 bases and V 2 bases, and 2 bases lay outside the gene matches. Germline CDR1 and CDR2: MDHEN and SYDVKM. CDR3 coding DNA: TGTGCCAGCAGTTTAGGGACAGCATATGGCTACACCTTC. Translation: CASSLGTAYGYTF.

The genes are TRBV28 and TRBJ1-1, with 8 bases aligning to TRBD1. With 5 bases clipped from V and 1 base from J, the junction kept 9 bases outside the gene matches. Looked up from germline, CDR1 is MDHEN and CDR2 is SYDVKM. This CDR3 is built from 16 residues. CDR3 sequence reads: CASSGPRGQTNTEAFF. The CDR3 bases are TGTGCCAGCAGTGGCCCCAGGGGGCAGACGAACACTGAAGCTTTCTTT.